This T cell receptor beta chain is drawn from a study of CD8 T cells in ankylosing spondylitis. In TCRdb, the 5' RACE reads were re-called with MiXCR into one record per CDR3 protein. The top ten hold 16% of the sample, which has a few hundred thousand distinct CDR3 sequences, approximately 20% seen once. The CDR3 totals 13 residues. V lost 0 bases and J 6 bases, leaving 8 bases between the germline ends. Per the germline V gene, CDR1 is SQVTM and CDR2 is ANQGSEA. A remark on this clonotype: The antigen is unknown.

Regarding the study as a whole: A motif in TCR beta, a set of roughly 8 highly homologous variants, appeared characteristic of ankylosing spondylitis blood.

The receptor was derived from a male donor with ankylosing spondylitis. V and J are TRBV29-1 and TRBJ2-2, with D unclear. Material: blood, either unsorted or a sorted T cell fraction (not recorded which). The chain's CDR3 is CSVEETGAGELFF. As DNA, the CDR3 is TGCAGCGTTGAAGAAACCGGCGCCGGGGAGCTGTTTTTT.